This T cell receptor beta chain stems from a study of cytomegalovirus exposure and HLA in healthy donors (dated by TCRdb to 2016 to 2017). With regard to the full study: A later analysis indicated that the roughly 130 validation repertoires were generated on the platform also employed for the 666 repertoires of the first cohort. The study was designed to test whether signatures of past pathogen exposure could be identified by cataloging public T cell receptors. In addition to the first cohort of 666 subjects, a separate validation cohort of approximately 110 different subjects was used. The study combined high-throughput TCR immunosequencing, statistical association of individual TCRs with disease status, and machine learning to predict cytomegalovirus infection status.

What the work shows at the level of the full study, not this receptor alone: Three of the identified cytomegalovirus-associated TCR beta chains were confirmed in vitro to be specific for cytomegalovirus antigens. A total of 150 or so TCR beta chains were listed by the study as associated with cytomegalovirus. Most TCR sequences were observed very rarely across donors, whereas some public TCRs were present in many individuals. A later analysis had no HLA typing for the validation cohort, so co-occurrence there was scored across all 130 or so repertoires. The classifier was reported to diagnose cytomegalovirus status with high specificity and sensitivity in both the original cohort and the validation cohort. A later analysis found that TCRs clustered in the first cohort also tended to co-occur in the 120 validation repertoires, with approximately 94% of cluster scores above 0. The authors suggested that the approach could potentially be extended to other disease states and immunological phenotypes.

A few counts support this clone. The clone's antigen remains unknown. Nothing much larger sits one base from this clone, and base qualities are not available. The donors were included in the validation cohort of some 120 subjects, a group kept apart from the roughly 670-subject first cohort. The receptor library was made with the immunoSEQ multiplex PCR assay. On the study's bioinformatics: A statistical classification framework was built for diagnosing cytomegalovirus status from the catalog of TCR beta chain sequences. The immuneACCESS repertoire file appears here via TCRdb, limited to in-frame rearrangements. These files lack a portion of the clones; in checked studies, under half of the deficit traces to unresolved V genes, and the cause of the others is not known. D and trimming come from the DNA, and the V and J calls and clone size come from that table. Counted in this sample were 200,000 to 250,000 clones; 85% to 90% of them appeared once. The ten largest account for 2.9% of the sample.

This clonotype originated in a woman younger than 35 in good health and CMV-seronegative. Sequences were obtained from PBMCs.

The nucleotides read TGTGCCAGCAGTTTTGTGGGACAGTTCCTCGAGCTGTTTTTT. Translated, it reads CASSFVGQFLELFF. The rearranged chain carries TRBV28 and TRBJ2-2, and TRBD1 aligns with 7 junction nucleotides. The junction shows trimming of 3 bases on V and 11 bases on J, and the gene matches do not reach 9 bases of it. The CDR3 goes from the cysteine to the phenylalanine over 14 residues. CDR3 DNA is the only sequence kept; it has 42 bases, read in frame from the first base. Sequences MDHEN (CDR1) and SYDVKM (CDR2) are obtained from the germline V gene.